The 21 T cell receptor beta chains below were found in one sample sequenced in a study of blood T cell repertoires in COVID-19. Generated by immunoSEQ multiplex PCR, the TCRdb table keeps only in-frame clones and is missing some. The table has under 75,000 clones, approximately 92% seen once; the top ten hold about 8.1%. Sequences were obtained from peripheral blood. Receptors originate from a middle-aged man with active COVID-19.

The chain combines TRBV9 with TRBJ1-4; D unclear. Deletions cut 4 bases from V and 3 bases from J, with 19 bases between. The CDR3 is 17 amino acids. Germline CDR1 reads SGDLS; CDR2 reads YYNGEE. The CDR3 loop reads CASSPGPPGGANEKLFF. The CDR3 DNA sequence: TGTGCCAGCAGCCCCGGCCCGCCGGGAGGCGCTAATGAAAAACTGTTTTTT.

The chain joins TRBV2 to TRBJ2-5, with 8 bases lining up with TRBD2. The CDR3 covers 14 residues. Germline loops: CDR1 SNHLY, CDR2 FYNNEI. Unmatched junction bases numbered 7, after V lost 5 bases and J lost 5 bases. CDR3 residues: CASSLRLASETQYF. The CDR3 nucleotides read TGTGCCAGCAGTTTGAGACTAGCGTCGGAGACCCAGTACTTC. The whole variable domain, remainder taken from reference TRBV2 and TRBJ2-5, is EPEVTQTPSHQVTQMGQEVILRCVPISNHLYFYWYRQILGQKVEFLVSFYNNEISEKSEIFDDQFSVERPDGSNFTLKIRSTKLEDSAMYFCASSLRLASETQYFGPGTRLLVL.

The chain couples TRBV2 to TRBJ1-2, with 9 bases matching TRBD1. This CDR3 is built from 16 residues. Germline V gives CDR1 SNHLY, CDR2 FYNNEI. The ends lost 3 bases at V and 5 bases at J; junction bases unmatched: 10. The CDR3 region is CASSERATGGNYGYTF. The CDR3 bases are TGTGCCAGCAGTGAGAGGGCGACAGGGGGAAATTATGGCTACACCTTC.

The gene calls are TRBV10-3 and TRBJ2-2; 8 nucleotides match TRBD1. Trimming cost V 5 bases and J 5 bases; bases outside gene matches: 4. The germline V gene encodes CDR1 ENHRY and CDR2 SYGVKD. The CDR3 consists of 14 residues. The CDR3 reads CAISSDRGTGELFF. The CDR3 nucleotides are TGTGCCATCAGTAGTGACAGGGGTACCGGGGAGCTGTTTTTT.

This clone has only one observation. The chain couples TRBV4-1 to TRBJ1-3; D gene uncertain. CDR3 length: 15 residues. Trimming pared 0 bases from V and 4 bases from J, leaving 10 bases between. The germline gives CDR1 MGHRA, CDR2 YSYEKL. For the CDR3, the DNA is TGCGCCAGCAGCCAAGACGCGTCCGAGGGAAACACCATATATTTT. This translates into CASSQDASEGNTIYF.

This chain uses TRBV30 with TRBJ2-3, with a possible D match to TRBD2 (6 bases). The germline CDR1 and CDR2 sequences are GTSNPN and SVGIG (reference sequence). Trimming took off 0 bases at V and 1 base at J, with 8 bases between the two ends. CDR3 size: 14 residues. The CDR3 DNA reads TGTGCCTGGAGTGTCTCGGGGGGCACAGATACGCAGTATTTT. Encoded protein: CAWSVSGGTDTQYF.

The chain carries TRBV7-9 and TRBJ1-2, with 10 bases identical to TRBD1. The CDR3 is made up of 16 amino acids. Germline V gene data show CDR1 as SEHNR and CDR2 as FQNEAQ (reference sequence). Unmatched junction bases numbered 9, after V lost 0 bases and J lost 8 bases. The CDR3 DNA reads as TGTGCCAGCAGCTTAGCGCTATCGACAGGGGGCCGGGGCTACACCTTC. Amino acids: CASSLALSTGGRGYTF.

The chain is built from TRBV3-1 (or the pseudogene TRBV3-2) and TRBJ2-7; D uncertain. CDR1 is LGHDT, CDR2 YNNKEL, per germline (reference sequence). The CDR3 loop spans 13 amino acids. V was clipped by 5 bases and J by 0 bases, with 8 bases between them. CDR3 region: CASSRRSSYEQYF. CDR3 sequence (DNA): TGTGCCAGCAGCAGACGGAGCTCCTACGAGCAGTACTTC.

For the CDR3, the DNA is TGCGCCAGCAGCCAGGAACCAGATACGCAGTATTTT. This codes for CASSQEPDTQYF. V usage is TRBV5-1 and J usage is TRBJ2-3; no reliable D call. This CDR3 is 12 amino acids long. V was pared by 4 bases and J by 4 bases, with 7 bases between. Germline-derived CDR1 and CDR2 are SGHRS and YFSETQ.

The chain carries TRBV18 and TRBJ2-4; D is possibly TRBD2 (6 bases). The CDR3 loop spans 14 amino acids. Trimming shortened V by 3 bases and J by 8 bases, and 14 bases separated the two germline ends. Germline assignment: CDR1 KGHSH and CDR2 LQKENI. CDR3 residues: CASSPRGPGDIQYF. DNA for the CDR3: TGTGCCAGCTCACCCCGGGGCCCGGGAGACATTCAGTACTTC.

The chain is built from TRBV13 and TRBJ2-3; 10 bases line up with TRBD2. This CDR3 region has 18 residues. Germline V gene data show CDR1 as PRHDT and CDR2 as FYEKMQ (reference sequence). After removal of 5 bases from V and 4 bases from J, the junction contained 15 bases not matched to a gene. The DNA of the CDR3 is TGTGCCAGCAGCGGCACCATGGTTAGCGGGGGGTTGGCAGATACGCAGTATTTT. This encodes CASSGTMVSGGLADTQYF.

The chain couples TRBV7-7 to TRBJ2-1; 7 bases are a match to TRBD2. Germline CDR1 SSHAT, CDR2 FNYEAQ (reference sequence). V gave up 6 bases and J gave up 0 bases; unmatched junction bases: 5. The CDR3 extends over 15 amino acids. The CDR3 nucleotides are TGTGCCAGCAGTCCTCGGACTAGCTCCTACAATGAGCAGTTCTTC. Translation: CASSPRTSSYNEQFF.

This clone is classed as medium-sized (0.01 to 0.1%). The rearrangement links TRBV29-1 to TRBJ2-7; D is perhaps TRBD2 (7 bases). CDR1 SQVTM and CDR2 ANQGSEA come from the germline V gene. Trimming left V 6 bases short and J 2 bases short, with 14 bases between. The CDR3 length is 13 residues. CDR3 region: CSVGGGRAYEQYF. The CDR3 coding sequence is TGCAGCGTGGGCGGGGGCAGAGCCTACGAGCAGTACTTC.

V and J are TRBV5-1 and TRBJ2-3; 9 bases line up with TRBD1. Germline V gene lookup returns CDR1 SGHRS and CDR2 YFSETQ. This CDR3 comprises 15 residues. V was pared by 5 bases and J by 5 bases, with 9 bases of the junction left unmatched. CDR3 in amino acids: CASRAGTGSVDTQYF. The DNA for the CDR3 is TGCGCCAGCAGAGCCGGGACAGGGAGTGTAGATACGCAGTATTTT. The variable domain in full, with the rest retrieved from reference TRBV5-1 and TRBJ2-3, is KAGVTQTPRYLIKTRGQQVTLSCSPISGHRSVSWYQQTPGQGLQFLFEYFSETQRNKGNFPGRFSGRQFSNSRSEMNVSTLELGDSALYLCASRAGTGSVDTQYFGPGTRLTVL.

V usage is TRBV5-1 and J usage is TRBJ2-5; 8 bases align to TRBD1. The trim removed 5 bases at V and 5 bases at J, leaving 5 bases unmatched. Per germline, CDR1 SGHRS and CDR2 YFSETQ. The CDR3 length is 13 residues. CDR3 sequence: CASSQGARETQYF. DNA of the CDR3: TGCGCCAGCAGTCAGGGGGCGCGGGAGACCCAGTACTTC.

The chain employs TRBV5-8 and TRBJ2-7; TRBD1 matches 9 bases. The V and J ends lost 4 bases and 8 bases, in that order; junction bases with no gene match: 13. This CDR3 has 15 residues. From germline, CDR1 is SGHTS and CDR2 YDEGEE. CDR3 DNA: TGTGCCAGCAGCCCCCTCGGGACAGGGCAGGTGAAGCAGTACTTC. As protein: CASSPLGTGQVKQYF.

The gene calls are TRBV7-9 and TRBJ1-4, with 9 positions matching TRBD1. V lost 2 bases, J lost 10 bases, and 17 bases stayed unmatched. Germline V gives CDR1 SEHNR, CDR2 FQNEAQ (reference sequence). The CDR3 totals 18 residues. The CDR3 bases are TGTGCCAGCAGCTTATTACCGGGACAGGGAGGGTTTGGCGTAAAACTGTTTTTT. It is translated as CASSLLPGQGGFGVKLFF.

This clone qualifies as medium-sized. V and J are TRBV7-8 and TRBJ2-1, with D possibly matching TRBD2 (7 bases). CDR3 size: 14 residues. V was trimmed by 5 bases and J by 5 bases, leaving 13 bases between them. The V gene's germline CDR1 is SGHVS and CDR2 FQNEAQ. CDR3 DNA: TGTGCCAGCAGCCGGCGGGGGCCCGACAATGAGCAGTTCTTC. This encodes CASSRRGPDNEQFF.

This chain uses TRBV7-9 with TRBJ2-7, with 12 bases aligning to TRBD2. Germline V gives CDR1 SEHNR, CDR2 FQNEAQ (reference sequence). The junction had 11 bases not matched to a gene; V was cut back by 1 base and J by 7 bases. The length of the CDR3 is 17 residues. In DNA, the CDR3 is TGTGCCAGCAGCTTAGTTTCAGGACTAGCGGGGTCGGGAGAGCAGTACTTC. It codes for CASSLVSGLAGSGEQYF.

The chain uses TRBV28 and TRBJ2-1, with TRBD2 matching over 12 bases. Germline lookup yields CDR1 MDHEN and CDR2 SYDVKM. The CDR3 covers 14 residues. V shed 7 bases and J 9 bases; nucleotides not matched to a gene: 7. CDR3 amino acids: CASTLTSGGGEQFF. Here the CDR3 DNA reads TGTGCCAGCACCCTGACTAGCGGGGGTGGTGAGCAGTTCTTC.

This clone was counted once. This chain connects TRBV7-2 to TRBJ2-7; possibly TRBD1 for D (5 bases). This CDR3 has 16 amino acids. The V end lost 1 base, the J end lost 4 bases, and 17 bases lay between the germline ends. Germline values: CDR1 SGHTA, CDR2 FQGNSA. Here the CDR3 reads CASSLEFYLGPYEQYF. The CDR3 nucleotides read TGTGCCAGCAGCTTAGAGTTTTATCTGGGGCCATACGAGCAGTACTTC.